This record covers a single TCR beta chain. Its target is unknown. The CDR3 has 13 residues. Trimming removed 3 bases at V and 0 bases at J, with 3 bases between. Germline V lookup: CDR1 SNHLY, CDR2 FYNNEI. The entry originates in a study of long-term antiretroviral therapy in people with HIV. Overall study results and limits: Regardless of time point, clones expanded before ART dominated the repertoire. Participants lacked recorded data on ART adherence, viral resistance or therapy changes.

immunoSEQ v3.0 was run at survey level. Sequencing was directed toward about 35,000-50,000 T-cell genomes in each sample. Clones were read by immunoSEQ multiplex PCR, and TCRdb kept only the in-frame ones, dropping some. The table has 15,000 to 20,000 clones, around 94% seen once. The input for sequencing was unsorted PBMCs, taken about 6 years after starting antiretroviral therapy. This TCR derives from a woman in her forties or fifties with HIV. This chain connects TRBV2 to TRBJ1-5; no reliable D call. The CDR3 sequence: CASSEGSNQPQHF. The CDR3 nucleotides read TGTGCCAGCAGTGAGGGTAGCAATCAGCCCCAGCATTTT.